Listed here are 30 T cell receptor beta chains from one sample, sequenced in a study of Tregs in tolerant kidney transplant recipients. Sequencing used immunoSEQ multiplex PCR; TCRdb keeps in-frame clones, though not all of them. This table has tens of thousands of clones, over 85% appearing once. This sample comprised CD4+ T cells from blood, obtained before the transplant. These TCRs come from a human donor who received a combined kidney and bone marrow transplant.

The gene calls are TRBV7-2 and TRBJ2-1, with 11 positions matching TRBD2. The CDR3 consists of 15 residues. V shed 7 bases and J 4 bases; nucleotides not matched to a gene: 6. The V gene's germline CDR1 is SGHTA and CDR2 FQGNSA. CDR3 region: CASKLAGGLYNEQFF. CDR3 DNA sequence: TGTGCCAGCAAGCTAGCGGGGGGACTGTACAATGAGCAGTTCTTC. Supplemented by reference TRBV7-2 and TRBJ2-1, the full variable domain reads GAGVSQSPSNKVTEKGKDVELRCDPISGHTALYWYRQSLGQGLEFLIYFQGNSAPDKSGLPSDRFSAERTGGSVSTLTIQRTQQEDSAVYLCASKLAGGLYNEQFFGPGTRLTVL.

The chain joins TRBV9 to TRBJ2-3; D possibly corresponds to TRBD1 (5 bases). Germline CDR1 reads SGDLS; CDR2 reads YYNGEE. Trimming took 3 bases from V and 1 from J, leaving 9 bases between them. This CDR3 has 14 amino acids. The CDR3 protein is CASSARVGTDTQYF. The CDR3 coding sequence is TGTGCCAGCAGCGCCAGGGTTGGCACAGATACGCAGTATTTT.

This chain joins TRBV11-3 and TRBJ2-7; 9 bases are shared with TRBD1. The V segment lost 1 base and the J segment 7 bases; nucleotides outside the gene matches: 8. Germline V gene sequence: CDR1 SGHNT, CDR2 YENEEA. The CDR3 covers 15 residues. This chain's CDR3 is CASSLARTGVGEQYF. The DNA of the CDR3 is TGTGCCAGCAGCTTAGCACGGACAGGGGTGGGTGAGCAGTACTTC.

The V gene is TRBV7-2, the J gene TRBJ2-3, with D tentatively TRBD1 (5 bases). The CDR3 has 13 residues. V lost 1 base and J lost 9, with 11 bases in between. The germline gives CDR1 SGHTA, CDR2 FQGNSA. This CDR3 reads CASSLVGKGTQYF. In nucleotides, the CDR3 is TGTGCCAGCAGCTTAGTGGGCAAGGGGACGCAGTATTTT.

This chain connects TRBV9 to TRBJ2-3; D is possibly TRBD2 (6 bases). The CDR3 spans 13 residues. The germline CDR1 and CDR2 sequences are SGDLS and YYNGEE. V was cut by 1 base and J by 5 bases, with 8 bases left in between. The CDR3 bases are TGTGCCAGCAGCGTAACGGGGGTAGATACGCAGTATTTT. Encoded protein: CASSVTGVDTQYF.

This clone was seen a few times. This rearrangement joins TRBV10-3 to TRBJ1-2; D is uncertain. The germline V gene has CDR1 ENHRY and CDR2 SYGVKD. Trimming pared 10 bases from V and 8 bases from J, leaving 14 bases between. The CDR3 has 11 amino acids. Here the CDR3 DNA reads TGTGCCACAGACAACAATATGGGCTACACCTTC. The encoded protein is CATDNNMGYTF.

Concerning this clone: Sequence at one end of the junction differs from germline and may be a read error. J is TRBJ2-5 and V is TRBV18; D perhaps matches TRBD2 (6 bases). This CDR3 comprises 16 residues. Per the germline V gene, CDR1 is KGHSH and CDR2 is LQKENI. The CDR3 spells CASSLLTGRVRGTRYF. DNA for the CDR3: TGTGCCAGCTCACTCCTCACCGGACGGGTCCGGGGGACCCGGTACTTC.

This clone was counted once. The CDR3 nucleotides are TGTGCCAGCAGCTTAAGGGGCGTAGACACCGGGGAGCTGTTTTTT. Its translation is CASSLRGVDTGELFF. The rearrangement joins TRBV7-3 to TRBJ2-2; D perhaps matches TRBD1 (5 bases). Germline V CDR1 and CDR2: SGHTA, FQGTGA. The CDR3 spans 15 residues. Between the trimmed V and J ends, which lost 1 base and 3 bases, there was a span of 9 bases.

The chain couples TRBV7-2 to TRBJ2-7; D gene unclear. Germline values: CDR1 SGHTA, CDR2 FQGNSA. CDR3 length equals 13 residues. V lost 0 bases and J 0 bases, leaving 3 bases between the germline ends. The CDR3: CASSLARSYEQYF. CDR3 in DNA: TGTGCCAGCAGCTTAGCCCGCTCCTACGAGCAGTACTTC.

V usage is TRBV5-1 and J usage is TRBJ1-1; unclear D gene. This CDR3 spans 13 amino acids. Deletions cut 1 base from V and 5 bases from J, with 9 bases between. Germline CDR1 reads SGHRS; CDR2 reads YFSETQ. The CDR3 sequence is CASSLRDNTEAFF. The DNA for the CDR3 is TGCGCCAGCAGCTTGCGGGATAATACTGAAGCTTTCTTT.

This clone occurred a few times. V and J are TRBV19 and TRBJ1-5; 7 bases are shared with TRBD1. CDR1 is LNHDA, CDR2 SQIVND, per germline (reference sequence). The CDR3 runs 13 residues. V lost 5 bases to trimming and J lost 5 bases; unmatched junction nucleotides: 3. CDR3 loop: CASSSDRDQPQHF. Here the CDR3 DNA reads TGTGCCAGTAGTTCCGACAGGGATCAGCCCCAGCATTTT.

As concerns this clone: The sample contains more than one DNA sequence encoding this CDR3. The chain links TRBV6-5 to TRBJ2-7, with 9 nucleotides matching TRBD2. This CDR3 has 15 amino acids. Germline V gene data show CDR1 as MNHEY and CDR2 as SVGAGI. J lost 0 bases, V lost 5 bases, and 5 bases had no gene match. DNA of the CDR3: TGTGCCAGCAGTACCTTAGCGGGAGCCTCCTACGAGCAGTACTTC. Amino acids: CASSTLAGASYEQYF.

This chain joins TRBV13 and TRBJ2-1; 12 positions match TRBD2. Germline CDR1 and CDR2: PRHDT and FYEKMQ (reference sequence). The ends lost 5 bases at V and 8 bases at J; junction bases unmatched: 10. This CDR3 comprises 16 residues. As DNA, the CDR3 is TGTGCCAGCAGCCTCCGACTAGCGGGAGCACCCCATGAGCAGTTCTTC. Translating gives CASSLRLAGAPHEQFF.

This clone was observed a single time. The chain joins TRBV5-1 to TRBJ2-5; 9 nucleotides align to TRBD1. Germline V lookup: CDR1 SGHRS, CDR2 YFSETQ. With 2 bases clipped from V and 5 bases from J, the junction kept 7 bases outside the gene matches. This CDR3 region has 15 residues. CDR3 residues: CASSFQQGASETQYF. CDR3 sequence (DNA): TGCGCCAGCAGCTTCCAACAGGGGGCTTCGGAGACCCAGTACTTC. Based on the CDR3 plus reference TRBV5-1 and TRBJ2-5, the full variable domain is KAGVTQTPRYLIKTRGQQVTLSCSPISGHRSVSWYQQTPGQGLQFLFEYFSETQRNKGNFPGRFSGRQFSNSRSEMNVSTLELGDSALYLCASSFQQGASETQYFGPGTRLLVL.

The CDR3 here is CASSPVEGIVYEQYF. In nucleotides, the CDR3 is TGTGCCAGCTCTCCCGTGGAGGGTATCGTATACGAGCAGTACTTC. The rearrangement uses TRBV18 and TRBJ2-7, with D possibly TRBD2 on 6 matching bases. Trimming shortened V by 6 bases and J by 4 bases, and 19 bases separated the two germline ends. Germline CDR1 and CDR2: KGHSH and LQKENI. The CDR3 runs to 15 residues.

The chain employs TRBV27 and TRBJ1-5; 7 bases agree with TRBD1. This CDR3 is 15 amino acids long. V lost 3 bases and J lost 5; bases outside the gene matches: 7. Germline CDR1 is MNHEY and CDR2 is SMNVEV (reference sequence). CDR3 nucleotides: TGTGCCAGCAGTTTCCCGAGACAGGGACATCAGCCCCAGCATTTT. It yields the protein CASSFPRQGHQPQHF.

CDR3 in amino acids: CASSLRPTDTQYF. The CDR3 bases are TGTGCCAGCAGCTTAAGGCCCACAGATACGCAGTATTTT. The chain joins TRBV7-3 to TRBJ2-3; no clear D. Trimming took 1 base from V and 2 from J, leaving 4 bases between them. Germline V gene lookup returns CDR1 SGHTA and CDR2 FQGTGA. There are 13 residues in the CDR3. Combining the CDR3 with reference TRBV7-3 and TRBJ2-3 gives the whole variable domain GAGVSQTPSNKVTEKGKYVELRCDPISGHTALYWYRQSLGQGPEFLIYFQGTGAADDSGLPNDRFFAVRPEGSVSTLKIQRTERGDSAVYLCASSLRPTDTQYFGPGTRLTVL.

This chain links TRBV5-1 with TRBJ1-2; D perhaps matches TRBD1 (6 bases). The germline V and J ends were trimmed by 0 bases and 3 bases, with 9 bases remaining between them. Germline CDR1 SGHRS, CDR2 YFSETQ. The CDR3 is made up of 14 amino acids. The CDR3 region is CASSLEQGHYGYTF. The CDR3 region has the DNA TGCGCCAGCAGCTTGGAACAGGGCCACTATGGCTACACCTTC.

The chain is built from TRBV5-1 and TRBJ2-2, with D tentatively TRBD2 (7 bases). Trimming stripped 4 bases from V and 7 bases from J, with 23 bases between. The CDR3 covers 17 residues. CDR1 SGHRS and CDR2 YFSETQ come from the germline V gene. The CDR3 loop reads CASSLPRGGHQHGELFF. The CDR3 coding sequence is TGCGCCAGCAGCCTACCAAGGGGGGGGCACCAGCACGGGGAGCTGTTTTTT.

The chain couples TRBV5-1 to TRBJ2-5; D is possibly TRBD1 (6 bases). Germline V gene lookup returns CDR1 SGHRS and CDR2 YFSETQ. The CDR3 extends over 14 amino acids. V lost 0 bases to trimming and J lost 2 bases, with 8 bases between them. DNA for the CDR3: TGCGCCAGCAGCTTGGTGACAGGTCAAGAGACCCAGTACTTC. Amino acid sequence: CASSLVTGQETQYF.

This sequence joins TRBV6-6 and TRBJ2-7; TRBD2 matches 12 bases. CDR1 is MNHNY, CDR2 SVGAGI, per germline (reference sequence). J was trimmed by 5 bases and V by 0 bases; bases with no gene match: 5. The CDR3 runs 16 residues. Here the CDR3 reads CASSYSRTSGDNEQYF. The CDR3 DNA is TGTGCCAGCAGTTACTCGCGGACTAGCGGGGATAACGAGCAGTACTTC.

The rearrangement joins TRBV7-7 to TRBJ2-2; 9 bases line up with TRBD1. This CDR3 has 15 amino acids. With 5 bases clipped from V and 7 bases from J, the junction kept 8 bases outside the gene matches. Germline V gene data show CDR1 as SSHAT and CDR2 as FNYEAQ (reference sequence). The CDR3 loop is CASSLTGGQGGELFF. Written as DNA, the CDR3 is TGTGCCAGCAGCCTAACAGGGGGACAGGGCGGGGAGCTGTTTTTT.

Here the CDR3 reads CASSLVGLRGNTQYF. The CDR3 DNA reads TGTGCCAGCAGCTTAGTAGGCCTTAGAGGAAATACGCAGTATTTT. This chain joins TRBV11-2 and TRBJ2-3; no firm D call. CDR1 SGHAT and CDR2 FQNNGV come from the germline V gene. Trimming took off 1 base at V and 7 bases at J, with 15 bases between the two ends. The CDR3 spans 15 residues. Together with reference TRBV11-2 and TRBJ2-3, the CDR3 gives the full variable domain: EAGVAQSPRYKIIEKRQSVAFWCNPISGHATLYWYQQILGQGPKLLIQFQNNGVVDDSQLPKDRFSAERLKGVDSTLKIQPAKLEDSAVYLCASSLVGLRGNTQYFGPGTRLTVL.

The J gene is TRBJ2-3, the V gene TRBV4-1, with D possibly being TRBD1 (5 bases). V was pared by 4 bases and J by 1 base, with 24 bases between. CDR1 is MGHRA, CDR2 YSYEKL, per germline. CDR3 length equals 19 residues. CDR3 in amino acids: CASSPVATEVGLRTDTQYF. The CDR3 DNA follows: TGCGCCAGCAGCCCAGTTGCGACAGAGGTAGGCCTCCGCACAGATACGCAGTATTTT.

The chain links TRBV25-1 to TRBJ2-7, with TRBD1 as a possible D gene (7 bases). Germline assignment: CDR1 MGHDK and CDR2 SYGVNS. The CDR3 has 18 residues. The ends were cut back, 1 base at V and 3 bases at J, with 22 bases in the middle. The CDR3 region is CASSEWGAEGADIYEQYF. CDR3 bases: TGTGCCAGCAGTGAATGGGGGGCCGAGGGGGCCGACATCTACGAGCAGTACTTC.

The chain employs TRBV18 and TRBJ1-3; D perhaps matches TRBD1 (6 bases). This CDR3 contains 15 residues. CDR1 and CDR2 from the germline V gene are KGHSH and LQKENI. The V and J ends lost 4 bases and 4 bases respectively, with 14 bases between them. CDR3 in amino acids: CASSRNTGSGNTIYF. The CDR3 region has the DNA TGTGCCAGCTCACGGAATACAGGGTCCGGAAACACCATATATTTT.

The rearrangement uses TRBV28 and TRBJ1-5; D is perhaps TRBD1 (5 bases). Germline assignment: CDR1 MDHEN and CDR2 SYDVKM. This CDR3 has 15 amino acids. The V end was cut by 3 bases, the J end by 4 bases, with 13 bases between. CDR3 in DNA: TGTGCCAGCAGTTTTGCGGGGCGGCAAAATCAGCCCCAGCATTTT. Encoded protein: CASSFAGRQNQPQHF.

Here the CDR3 reads CASSLHEPTGGTDTQYF. Written as DNA, the CDR3 is TGCGCCAGCAGCTTACACGAGCCAACAGGGGGAACAGATACGCAGTATTTT. The chain uses TRBV5-1 and TRBJ2-3; TRBD1 aligns across 8 bases. The CDR3 is 17 residues long. Germline CDR1 and CDR2: SGHRS and YFSETQ. J gave up 3 bases and V 2 bases, and 11 bases lay outside the gene matches.

This rearrangement joins TRBV25-1 to TRBJ1-1; D is uncertain. Germline CDR1 and CDR2: MGHDK and SYGVNS. Trimming removed 1 base from V and 11 bases from J, with 8 bases in between. This CDR3 has 11 amino acids. Here the CDR3 DNA reads TGTGCCAGCAGTGAATCGGGGATGGCTTTCTTT. Residues: CASSESGMAFF.

In nucleotides, the CDR3 is TGTGCCACCGAAAGACAGGGCCAAGGGGACATTCAGTACTTC. It yields the protein CATERQGQGDIQYF. The chain employs TRBV5-4 and TRBJ2-4; 7 nucleotides align to TRBD1. The CDR3 contains 14 residues. The V gene end was trimmed by 9 bases and the J gene end by 8 bases; junction bases not matched to a gene: 14. The germline V gene has CDR1 SGHNT and CDR2 YYREEE (reference sequence).